Below, 21 T cell receptor beta chains from the same sample are listed, as sequenced in a study of blood T cell repertoires in COVID-19. Sequencing was performed with immunoSEQ multiplex PCR; in TCRdb, only in-frame clones are kept and a portion is missing. This sample has 80,000 or so clones, with 90% to 95% found just once. Sequences were obtained from peripheral blood. These receptors originate from a woman aged 45-65 years in a cohort sampled during active COVID-19.

This clone came up once. The chain uses TRBV5-1 and TRBJ2-6, with a tentative D call TRBD1 (6 bases). Germline V gives CDR1 SGHRS, CDR2 YFSETQ. The length of the CDR3 is 20 residues. V gave up 4 bases and J gave up 0 bases, with 23 bases separating them. This CDR3 is CASSPLSPRGMGSGANVLTF. The CDR3, as DNA: TGCGCCAGCAGCCCCCTAAGCCCCAGGGGAATGGGCTCTGGGGCCAACGTCCTGACTTTC.

The chain couples TRBV12-3 or TRBV12-4 to TRBJ2-5; 8 positions agree with TRBD1. J gave up 1 base and V 6 bases, and 1 base lay outside the gene matches. This CDR3 is built from 13 residues. Written as DNA, the CDR3 is TGTGCCAGCAGGCAGGGGGCCCAAGAGACCCAGTACTTC. Residues: CASRQGAQETQYF.

The gene calls are TRBV11-2 and TRBJ2-7, with TRBD2 as a possible D gene (5 bases). The CDR3 contains 14 residues. With 4 bases removed from V and 0 bases from J, the gap between germline ends came to 10 bases. CDR1 SGHAT and CDR2 FQNNGV come from the germline V gene. The CDR3 spells CASSSERHSYEQYF. CDR3 nucleotides: TGTGCCAGCAGCTCAGAGCGGCACTCCTACGAGCAGTACTTC.

V and J are TRBV6-6 and TRBJ1-5; no clear D. Trimming shortened V by 10 bases and J by 1 base, and 14 bases separated the two germline ends. The CDR3 loop spans 14 amino acids. Germline CDR1 is MNHNY and CDR2 is SVGAGI (reference sequence). The CDR3 protein is CAIRPGISNQPQHF. The CDR3 bases are TGTGCCATCCGGCCGGGGATAAGCAATCAGCCCCAGCATTTT.

The rearrangement links TRBV5-4 to TRBJ2-3; 11 bases are shared with TRBD1. Trimming cost V 3 bases and J 5 bases; bases outside gene matches: 5. Germline V CDR1 and CDR2: SGHNT, YYREEE (reference sequence). This CDR3 spans 15 amino acids. CDR3 sequence reads: CASSSGQGARDTQYF. The CDR3 coding sequence is TGTGCCAGCAGCTCAGGACAGGGGGCCAGAGATACGCAGTATTTT.

J is TRBJ2-7 and V is TRBV7-2; D unclear. The CDR3 is 13 residues long. V was trimmed by 5 bases and J by 3 bases, leaving 11 bases between them. Germline values: CDR1 SGHTA, CDR2 FQGNSA. CDR3 coding DNA: TGTGCCAGCAGCATAATACACCGCTACGAGCAGTACTTC. It encodes CASSIIHRYEQYF.

The chain carries TRBV19 and TRBJ2-7, with 8 bases fitting TRBD2. Germline CDR1 is LNHDA and CDR2 is SQIVND (reference sequence). Trimming took 5 bases from V and 0 from J; bases not matched to a gene: 6. The CDR3 contains 15 residues. CDR3 in DNA: TGTGCCAGTAGTGCGCGGACTAGCCTCTCCTACGAGCAGTACTTC. It is translated as CASSARTSLSYEQYF.

This sequence joins TRBV28 and TRBJ1-2, with D maybe TRBD1 (6 bases). The CDR3 is 18 amino acids. V lost 0 bases and J lost 0, with 17 bases in between. In germline, CDR1 is MDHEN, CDR2 SYDVKM. CDR3 amino acids: CASSLWGGPTSSNYGYTF. The CDR3 nucleotides are TGTGCCAGCAGTTTATGGGGGGGGCCAACCTCCTCTAACTATGGCTACACCTTC.

This clone was seen a single time. The germline gene is not matched at one end of the junction; a read error may be the cause. The V and J genes are TRBV7-7 and TRBJ2-5; tentative D call: TRBD2 (5 bases). Per the germline V gene, CDR1 is SSHAT and CDR2 is FNYEAQ (reference sequence). This CDR3 contains 16 residues. The CDR3 bases are TGTGCTAGCAGCGGTCAGGTTAAGCTTGCGATAGAGACCCAGTACTTC. Translating it yields CASSGQVKLAIETQYF.

This sequence joins TRBV7-3 and TRBJ2-1; TRBD2 is a possible D gene (6 bases). The CDR3 runs 14 residues. Germline values: CDR1 SGHTA, CDR2 FQGTGA. V was shortened by 1 base and J by 8 bases, with 12 bases between the two germline ends. The CDR3 nucleotides are TGTGCCAGCAGCTTAAGCGGGGCCGGCGATGAGCAGTTCTTC. It yields the protein CASSLSGAGDEQFF.

V and J are TRBV19 and TRBJ1-1; TRBD1 agrees at 7 bases. V lost 7 bases, J lost 5 bases, and 10 bases stayed unmatched. CDR3 length: 14 residues. The germline CDR1 and CDR2 sequences are LNHDA and SQIVND (reference sequence). In nucleotides, the CDR3 is TGTGCCAGTAAGTTTGACAGGGCGGGAACTGAAGCTTTCTTT. Translated: CASKFDRAGTEAFF.

As DNA, the CDR3 is TGTGCCAGCAGTGGAGGGACAGGGGATCAAGCTAACTATGGCTACACCTTC. Encoded protein: CASSGGTGDQANYGYTF. This rearrangement joins TRBV6-1 to TRBJ1-2, with TRBD1 matching 10 bases. Germline values: CDR1 MNHNS, CDR2 SASEGT. Trimming cost V 4 bases and J 0 bases; bases outside gene matches: 8. This CDR3 contains 17 residues.

This chain links TRBV6-4 with TRBJ2-1; 9 bases map to TRBD2. V trimming: 5 bases; J trimming: 5 bases; junction bases outside the gene matches: 13. Germline-derived CDR1 and CDR2 are MRHNA and SNTAGT. The CDR3 runs to 17 residues. The CDR3 loop reads CASSPREGRGGHNEQFF. The CDR3 bases are TGTGCCAGCAGTCCCCGGGAGGGGCGGGGGGGCCACAATGAGCAGTTCTTC.

The V and J genes are TRBV19 and TRBJ1-1; no definite D call. This CDR3 is built from 14 residues. Germline assignment: CDR1 LNHDA and CDR2 SQIVND (reference sequence). Trimming shortened V by 3 bases and J by 2 bases, and 10 bases separated the two germline ends. The CDR3 loop is CASSMGIRNTEAFF. CDR3 DNA: TGTGCCAGTAGTATGGGCATTAGAAACACTGAAGCTTTCTTT. Based on the CDR3 plus reference TRBV19 and TRBJ1-1, the full variable domain is DGGITQSPKYLFRKEGQNVTLSCEQNLNHDAMYWYRQDPGQGLRLIYYSQIVNDFQKGDIAEGYSVSREKKESFPLTVTSAQKNPTAFYLCASSMGIRNTEAFFGQGTRLTVV.

This chain uses TRBV14 with TRBJ2-1, with a weak D call TRBD1 (5 bases). In germline, CDR1 is SGHDN, CDR2 FVKESK. The germline V and J ends were trimmed by 0 bases and 9 bases, with 9 bases remaining between them. The CDR3 sequence is 13 residues long. The CDR3 nucleotides read TGTGCCAGCAGCCAAGAGCGTAGGGGTGAGCAGTTCTTC. Protein: CASSQERRGEQFF.

Only one count was recorded for this clone. The chain links TRBV7-3 to TRBJ2-1, with 10 nucleotides matching TRBD2. V was clipped by 4 bases and J by 10 bases; unmatched bases: 10. In germline, CDR1 is SGHTA, CDR2 FQGTGA. The CDR3 is 15 residues long. The chain's CDR3 is CASSWTSGEGIEQFF. The CDR3 bases are TGTGCCAGCAGCTGGACTAGCGGAGAAGGTATCGAGCAGTTCTTC.

This rearrangement joins TRBV18 to TRBJ1-5; the D gene is possibly TRBD1 (5 bases). V gave up 1 base and J gave up 2 bases, with 9 bases separating them. The germline V gene encodes CDR1 KGHSH and CDR2 LQKENI. The CDR3 has 15 amino acids. This CDR3 reads CASSPLGGRNQPQHF. CDR3 coding DNA: TGTGCCAGCTCACCACTGGGGGGTCGCAATCAGCCCCAGCATTTT.

This chain connects TRBV19 to TRBJ2-1; TRBD2 agrees at 10 bases. With 5 bases clipped from V and 3 bases from J, the junction kept 7 bases outside the gene matches. The CDR3 is made up of 16 amino acids. Germline V gene data show CDR1 as LNHDA and CDR2 as SQIVND (reference sequence). The DNA for the CDR3 is TGTGCCAGTAGTGTGGCTAGCGGGAGAAGCTACAATGAGCAGTTCTTC. This codes for CASSVASGRSYNEQFF.

This chain connects TRBV5-1 to TRBJ1-1; maybe TRBD1 (6 bases). The CDR3 loop spans 14 amino acids. Trimming stripped 3 bases from V and 3 bases from J, with 12 bases between. Germline lookup yields CDR1 SGHRS and CDR2 YFSETQ. This chain's CDR3 is CASSYGGADTEAFF. The CDR3 region has the DNA TGCGCCAGCAGCTACGGGGGGGCGGACACTGAAGCTTTCTTT.

V and J are TRBV6-1 and TRBJ1-6; D might be TRBD1 (5 bases). This CDR3 comprises 13 residues. Trimming stripped 2 bases from V and 14 bases from J, with 13 bases between. Germline assignment: CDR1 MNHNS and CDR2 SASEGT. As DNA, the CDR3 is TGTGCCAGCAGTGAATCTTCAGGGTCCACCCTCCACTTT. Its protein product is CASSESSGSTLHF.

The J gene is TRBJ1-2, the V gene TRBV19, with D maybe TRBD1 (6 bases). The CDR3 sequence is 15 residues long. Germline V gene lookup returns CDR1 LNHDA and CDR2 SQIVND (reference sequence). Between the trimmed V and J ends, which lost 9 bases and 2 bases, there was a span of 19 bases. In nucleotides, the CDR3 is TGTGCCAGCAAACCGGCGGGGGCCCGGAACTATGGCTACACCTTC. The encoded protein is CASKPAGARNYGYTF.